Listed here are 13 T cell receptor beta chains from one sample, sequenced in a study of blood T cell repertoires in COVID-19. Some clones are missing from TCRdb's copy, which holds only in-frame ones; the method was immunoSEQ multiplex PCR. The sample gives about 240,000 clones, over 80% of which show up once; about 2.5% is in the top ten. Sequenced sample: PBMCs or T cells enriched from blood (not recorded which). The receptors were gathered from a woman in her twenties or thirties with acute COVID-19.

The V call is TRBV19, the J call TRBJ1-5; D may be TRBD1 (5 bases). The ends were cut back, 4 bases at V and 6 bases at J, with 10 bases in the middle. Germline loops: CDR1 LNHDA, CDR2 SQIVND (reference sequence). The CDR3 runs 13 residues. CDR3 amino acids: CASSSPRVQPQHF. DNA of the CDR3: TGTGCCAGTAGTAGCCCCAGGGTTCAGCCCCAGCATTTT.

Here the CDR3 reads CASSLAGAYGYTF. CDR3 DNA: TGTGCCAGCAGCTTAGCGGGGGCCTATGGCTACACCTTC. The chain employs TRBV7-2 and TRBJ1-2; possibly TRBD1 for D (6 bases). CDR3 size: 13 residues. Germline lookup yields CDR1 SGHTA and CDR2 FQGNSA. Trimming left V 0 bases short and J 4 bases short, with 6 bases between.

The chain carries TRBV15 and TRBJ1-2; possibly TRBD1 for D (5 bases). With 0 bases removed from V and 1 base from J, the gap between germline ends came to 15 bases. The CDR3 spans 17 residues. Germline lookup yields CDR1 LNHNV and CDR2 YYDKDF (reference sequence). This chain's CDR3 is CATSRDQGGELNYGYTF. CDR3 in DNA: TGTGCCACCAGCAGAGATCAGGGAGGGGAACTTAACTATGGCTACACCTTC. Using reference TRBV15 and TRBJ1-2 for the parts outside the CDR3, the full variable domain is DAMVIQNPRYQVTQFGKPVTLSCSQTLNHNVMYWYQQKSSQAPKLLFHYYDKDFNNEADTPDNFQSRRPNTSFCFLDIRSPGLGDTAMYLCATSRDQGGELNYGYTFGSGTRLTVV.

The chain employs TRBV29-1 and TRBJ1-1; D uncertain. Per germline, CDR1 SQVTM and CDR2 ANQGSEA. The CDR3 extends over 14 amino acids. V gave up 6 bases and J gave up 0 bases, with 14 bases separating them. CDR3 bases: TGCAGCGTACGGACTATGGGGATGAACACTGAAGCTTTCTTT. Encoded protein: CSVRTMGMNTEAFF.

The rearrangement joins TRBV7-9 to TRBJ2-2, with 7 nucleotides matching TRBD2. The ends lost 6 bases at V and 2 bases at J; junction bases unmatched: 3. Germline V gene data show CDR1 as SEHNR and CDR2 as FQNEAQ (reference sequence). The CDR3 sequence is 14 residues long. The CDR3 region has the DNA TGTGCCAGCAGGAGGGACTATAACACCGGGGAGCTGTTTTTT. Amino acid sequence: CASRRDYNTGELFF. Full variable domain (rest looked up from reference TRBV7-9 and TRBJ2-2): DTGVSQNPRHKITKRGQNVTFRCDPISEHNRLYWYRQTLGQGPEFLTYFQNEAQLEKSRLLSDRFSAERPKGSFSTLEIQRTEQGDSAMYLCASRRDYNTGELFFGEGSRLTVL.

This clone showed up just once. The V and J genes are TRBV9 and TRBJ2-5; 15 nucleotides align to TRBD2. Germline assignment: CDR1 SGDLS and CDR2 YYNGEE. The J segment lost 1 base and the V segment lost 3 bases, leaving 4 bases of the junction unmatched. The CDR3 is made up of 17 amino acids. The CDR3 spells CASSAGTSGGSQETQYF. The CDR3 DNA is TGTGCCAGCAGCGCCGGGACTAGCGGGGGGTCCCAAGAGACCCAGTACTTC.

As DNA, the CDR3 is TGTGCCAGCAGTTACTCGATCACAGGGGGCAACTATGGCTACACCTTC. This gives the protein CASSYSITGGNYGYTF. The gene calls are TRBV6-5 and TRBJ1-2, with 9 bases matching TRBD1. The V gene's germline CDR1 is MNHEY and CDR2 SVGAGI. The CDR3 length is 16 residues. V was pared by 0 bases and J by 2 bases, with 4 bases of the junction left unmatched.

The J gene is TRBJ1-2, the V gene TRBV5-1, with 8 bases fitting TRBD1. Germline V gene data show CDR1 as SGHRS and CDR2 as YFSETQ. The CDR3 spans 15 residues. The V segment lost 4 bases and the J segment 5 bases; nucleotides outside the gene matches: 10. The CDR3 region has the DNA TGCGCCAGCAGCCATCCGGGACAGGACTTTTATGGCTACACCTTC. Its protein product is CASSHPGQDFYGYTF.

The V call is TRBV7-9, the J call TRBJ1-1, with D perhaps matching TRBD1 (6 bases). V dropped 10 bases and J dropped 10 bases, with 25 bases sitting between them. From germline, CDR1 is SEHNR and CDR2 FQNEAQ (reference sequence). The CDR3 has 14 amino acids. CDR3 coding DNA: TGTGCCACCTCAGCAGGGGCGACACCCCAGCTAGCTTTCTTT. Its protein product is CATSAGATPQLAFF. The entire variable domain, with the rest obtained from reference TRBV7-9 and TRBJ1-1, is as follows: DTGVSQNPRHKITKRGQNVTFRCDPISEHNRLYWYRQTLGQGPEFLTYFQNEAQLEKSRLLSDRFSAERPKGSFSTLEIQRTEQGDSAMYLCATSAGATPQLAFFGQGTRLTVV.

Here the CDR3 reads CASGLARLYEQYF. The CDR3 coding sequence is TGTGCTAGTGGTTTGGCCAGACTCTACGAGCAGTACTTC. The chain carries TRBV12-5 and TRBJ2-7; D gene ambiguous. Germline V gene data show CDR1 as LGHNT and CDR2 as FRNRAP. V lost 1 base to trimming and J lost 3 bases, with 7 bases between them. The CDR3 totals 13 residues.

This rearrangement joins TRBV19 to TRBJ1-2; D call uncertain. This CDR3 has 13 residues. The V and J ends lost 5 bases and 4 bases respectively, with 11 bases between them. Per the germline V gene, CDR1 is LNHDA and CDR2 is SQIVND (reference sequence). DNA of the CDR3: TGTGCCAGTAGTCCGGGTCCAGCCTATGGCTACACCTTC. Protein: CASSPGPAYGYTF.

The chain recombines TRBV6-1 with TRBJ2-2, with D possibly matching TRBD1 (6 bases). The V and J ends lost 6 bases and 3 bases respectively, with 17 bases between them. The germline V gene encodes CDR1 MNHNS and CDR2 SASEGT. The CDR3 covers 16 residues. The CDR3 DNA follows: TGTGCCAGCAGCGAAACAGGGCCCCCGGACACCGGGGAGCTGTTTTTT. The encoded protein is CASSETGPPDTGELFF.

This chain links TRBV6-1 with TRBJ2-7; a weak D match, TRBD2 (6 bases). This CDR3 has 13 amino acids. CDR1 and CDR2 from the germline V gene are MNHNS and SASEGT. Trimming left V 1 base short and J 3 bases short, with 7 bases between. The CDR3 sequence is CASSEGRDYEQYF. The CDR3 DNA follows: TGTGCCAGCAGTGAAGGGAGGGACTACGAGCAGTACTTC.